This TCR beta chain was recorded in a study of shared clonotypes between healthy human individuals. CD45RO-negative CD8 cells positively selected for CCR7 made up the naive population, which excluded terminally differentiated effector memory CD45RA+ cells. Sequenced by immunoSEQ multiplex PCR; TCRdb stores in-frame clones only, minus some. This repertoire shows roughly 2,000,000 clones, about 95% found once; its top ten account for roughly 1.2%. Note on this clone: Its specificity is unknown.

Study outcomes and limitations: About 5% of naive CD4 clonotypes were shared across a handful of donors. Relative to clonotypes present in all four donors, those not shared had lower generation probabilities.

The CDR3 has 13 amino acids. Trimming removed 1 base from V and 7 bases from J, with 11 bases in between. The germline gives CDR1 SGHNT, CDR2 YYREEE (reference sequence). The source of this sequence is a man aged 18-30 years in good health. The chain uses TRBV5-4 and TRBJ1-1; D is perhaps TRBD1 (5 bases). The material sequenced was naive CD8+ T cells sorted from blood. DNA for the CDR3: TGTGCCAGCAGCTTGACAGGCACCGATGAAGCTTTCTTT. Protein sequence: CASSLTGTDEAFF. The full variable domain, with the rest looked up from reference TRBV5-4 and TRBJ1-1, is ETGVTQSPTHLIKTRGQQVTLRCSSQSGHNTVSWYQQALGQGPQFIFQYYREEENGRGNFPPRFSGLQFPNYSSELNVNALELDDSALYLCASSLTGTDEAFFGQGTRLTVV.